This passage covers 24 T cell receptor beta chains from one sample sequenced in a study of memory CD4+ T cells and cytomegalovirus serostatus. Sequencing used immunoSEQ multiplex PCR; TCRdb keeps in-frame clones, though not all of them. Of approximately 74,000 clones in the sample, about 75% were seen once. The sort gate was single viable CD3+CD4+CD8-CD45RO+ cells for memory CD4+ T cells. Sequenced sample: memory CD4+ T cells from blood. The receptors were gathered from an adult in good health and CMV-seropositive.

The rearrangement uses TRBV5-1 and TRBJ2-3; no clear D gene. Trimming pared 4 bases from V and 2 bases from J, leaving 11 bases between. This CDR3 comprises 14 residues. Germline V gene sequence: CDR1 SGHRS, CDR2 YFSETQ. CDR3: CASSLLADTDTQYF. The CDR3 DNA reads TGCGCCAGCAGCCTCCTTGCGGACACAGATACGCAGTATTTT.

The V call is TRBV28, the J call TRBJ2-1; TRBD2 matches at 8 bases. In germline, CDR1 is MDHEN, CDR2 SYDVKM. The ends lost 5 bases at V and 8 bases at J; junction bases unmatched: 11. This CDR3 comprises 15 residues. The CDR3 loop reads CASSRLARRGDEQFF. The CDR3 bases are TGTGCCAGCAGTAGACTAGCGCGGAGGGGTGATGAGCAGTTCTTC.

V and J are TRBV29-1 and TRBJ2-7; TRBD1 aligns across 9 bases. V lost 5 bases, J lost 3 bases, and 14 bases stayed unmatched. Germline V gene lookup returns CDR1 SQVTM and CDR2 ANQGSEA. The CDR3 extends over 16 amino acids. CDR3 nucleotide sequence: TGCAGCGTTAGAGTTCCCGACAGGGGGGCTATCTACGAGCAGTACTTC. As protein: CSVRVPDRGAIYEQYF.

This chain connects TRBV20-1 to TRBJ2-3; D not certain. The CDR3 has 10 residues. From germline, CDR1 is DFQATT and CDR2 SNEGSKA (reference sequence). Deletions cut 3 bases from V and 3 bases from J, with 1 base between. CDR3 loop: CSARTDTQYF. The CDR3 DNA sequence: TGCAGTGCTAGGACAGATACGCAGTATTTT.

This rearrangement joins TRBV6-5 to TRBJ1-1; no clear D gene. Germline V gives CDR1 MNHEY, CDR2 SVGAGI. V was trimmed by 2 bases and J by 4 bases, leaving 8 bases between them. The CDR3 consists of 13 residues. In DNA, the CDR3 is TGTGCCAGCAGTTACGACGGTTTCACTGAAGCTTTCTTT. It translates to CASSYDGFTEAFF.

The chain links TRBV4-1 to TRBJ1-2; D uncertain. V was clipped by 1 base and J by 4 bases, with 13 bases between them. CDR1 and CDR2 from the germline V gene are MGHRA and YSYEKL. CDR3 size: 15 residues. CDR3 loop: CASSQVASFGYGYTF. For the CDR3, the DNA is TGCGCCAGCAGCCAAGTCGCGTCTTTTGGCTATGGCTACACCTTC.

This clone was seen just once. The chain carries TRBV28 and TRBJ2-7; D is undetermined. This CDR3 has 14 residues. Germline V gives CDR1 MDHEN, CDR2 SYDVKM. V was trimmed by 2 bases and J by 6 bases, leaving 14 bases between them. The CDR3 here is CASSLRSILIEQYF. The CDR3 DNA is TGTGCCAGCAGTTTACGGTCTATCCTAATCGAGCAGTACTTC.

This chain joins TRBV4-1 and TRBJ2-5, with D perhaps TRBD2 (5 bases). Looked up from germline, CDR1 is MGHRA and CDR2 is YSYEKL. Trimming took 0 bases from V and 0 from J, leaving 14 bases between them. The CDR3 spans 17 residues. The CDR3: CASSQERLAPYQETQYF. The CDR3 DNA sequence: TGCGCCAGCAGCCAAGAGAGGCTAGCCCCGTACCAAGAGACCCAGTACTTC.

The V gene is TRBV28, the J gene TRBJ2-7, with D unresolved. Germline CDR1 reads MDHEN; CDR2 reads SYDVKM. The CDR3 has 14 amino acids. V lost 7 bases and J 3 bases, leaving 16 bases between the germline ends. The CDR3 region is CASTRWSTGYEQYF. CDR3 bases: TGTGCCAGCACCCGCTGGTCCACTGGCTACGAGCAGTACTTC. The full variable domain, rest sourced from reference TRBV28 and TRBJ2-7, is DVKVTQSSRYLVKRTGEKVFLECVQDMDHENMFWYRQDPGLGLRLIYFSYDVKMKEKGDIPEGYSVSREKKERFSLILESASTNQTSMYLCASTRWSTGYEQYFGPGTRLTVT.

The gene calls are TRBV7-9 and TRBJ1-2; maybe TRBD1 (6 bases). CDR3 length: 15 residues. CDR1 is SEHNR, CDR2 FQNEAQ, per germline (reference sequence). V was cut by 0 bases and J by 6 bases, with 14 bases left in between. The CDR3 region has the DNA TGTGCCAGCAGCTTAGCGCTCCCAGGGGAGGATGGCTACACCTTC. Its protein is CASSLALPGEDGYTF.

The rearrangement uses TRBV19 and TRBJ2-2; weak D call: TRBD2 (5 bases). V shed 5 bases and J shed 0 bases, with 10 bases lying between them. This CDR3 is built from 15 residues. Germline V gene data show CDR1 as LNHDA and CDR2 as SQIVND (reference sequence). In DNA, the CDR3 is TGTGCCAGTAGTCGGGCGACTACGAACACCGGGGAGCTGTTTTTT. Protein sequence: CASSRATTNTGELFF.

The V and J genes are TRBV21-1 and TRBJ1-2. TRBV21-1 is listed as a pseudogene. This CDR3 is built from 15 residues. This chain's CDR3 is CASSKALWQLYGYTF. The DNA of the CDR3 is TGTGCCAGCAGCAAAGCGCTTTGGCAACTCTATGGCTACACCTTC.

The genes are TRBV5-8 and TRBJ1-1; D remains ambiguous. CDR1 is SGHTS, CDR2 YDEGEE, per germline. This CDR3 region has 13 residues. V lost 8 bases and J lost 1, with 12 bases in between. The CDR3 DNA reads TGTGCCAGGGGCGGAGGGAGGAACACTGAAGCTTTCTTT. Its protein is CARGGGRNTEAFF.

The chain has TRBV11-3 and TRBJ2-1, with TRBD2 matching over 8 bases. Germline loops: CDR1 SGHNT, CDR2 YENEEA. This CDR3 region has 13 residues. V shed 5 bases and J 7 bases; nucleotides not matched to a gene: 4. The CDR3 protein is CASSPGLGNEQFF. The CDR3 DNA is TGTGCCAGCAGCCCGGGACTAGGGAATGAGCAGTTCTTC.

This clone was seen more than once but under ten times. The genes are TRBV7-3 and TRBJ1-3; no clear D. V was trimmed by 5 bases and J by 1 base, leaving 12 bases between them. This CDR3 is built from 15 residues. Germline V gives CDR1 SGHTA, CDR2 FQGTGA. The CDR3 protein is CASSPEAQSGNTIYF. CDR3 bases: TGTGCCAGCAGCCCCGAAGCCCAGTCTGGAAACACCATATATTTT.

This clone has a single count. The rearrangement uses TRBV28 and TRBJ1-5, with D maybe TRBD1 (6 bases). There are 13 residues in the CDR3. Trimming removed 7 bases from V and 5 bases from J, with 12 bases in between. Germline CDR1 is MDHEN and CDR2 is SYDVKM. The CDR3 DNA is TGTGCCAGCACCTCACCAGGGGATCAGCCCCAGCATTTT. It is translated as CASTSPGDQPQHF.

The chain has TRBV4-1 and TRBJ2-1, with D maybe TRBD2 (6 bases). This CDR3 is built from 16 residues. The V gene lost 5 bases and the J gene lost 0 bases, with 14 bases spanning the gap. CDR1 MGHRA and CDR2 YSYEKL come from the germline V gene. The CDR3 region is CASSYPAGNSYNEQFF. The DNA of the CDR3 is TGCGCCAGCAGCTACCCTGCGGGGAACTCCTACAATGAGCAGTTCTTC.

This clone showed up just once. This chain joins TRBV7-8 and TRBJ2-5; the match to TRBD2 covers 13 bases. The CDR3 loop spans 16 amino acids. Trimming removed 5 bases from V and 7 bases from J; junction bases left unmatched: 10. Germline V gene lookup returns CDR1 SGHVS and CDR2 FQNEAQ. This CDR3 is CASSPRTSGGLGTQYF. DNA for the CDR3: TGTGCCAGCAGCCCCAGGACTAGCGGGGGCCTCGGGACCCAGTACTTC.

V gene TRBV28 combines with J gene TRBJ2-7; D is perhaps TRBD2 (8 bases). This CDR3 has 15 amino acids. Germline V gene lookup returns CDR1 MDHEN and CDR2 SYDVKM. V lost 6 bases and J lost 3, with 18 bases in between. The CDR3 loop is CASRNRGLGVYEQYF. Written as DNA, the CDR3 is TGTGCCAGCAGAAACAGGGGACTAGGAGTCTACGAGCAGTACTTC.

The chain has TRBV5-4 and TRBJ2-3; maybe TRBD1 (5 bases). Germline CDR1 reads SGHNT; CDR2 reads YYREEE (reference sequence). V was clipped by 2 bases and J by 2 bases, with 9 bases between them. This CDR3 region has 14 residues. This chain's CDR3 is CASSLGADTDTQYF. CDR3 sequence (DNA): TGTGCCAGCAGCTTAGGGGCCGACACAGATACGCAGTATTTT.

A single count supports this clone. The chain employs TRBV2 and TRBJ2-5, with a tentative D call TRBD2 (6 bases). The V gene lost 1 base and the J gene lost 5 bases, with 14 bases spanning the gap. The CDR3 length is 15 residues. Germline V gene lookup returns CDR1 SNHLY and CDR2 FYNNEI. The CDR3 loop reads CASSEDGTRGETQYF. DNA for the CDR3: TGTGCCAGCAGTGAAGACGGGACCCGGGGGGAGACCCAGTACTTC. Using reference TRBV2 and TRBJ2-5 for the parts outside the CDR3, the full variable domain is EPEVTQTPSHQVTQMGQEVILRCVPISNHLYFYWYRQILGQKVEFLVSFYNNEISEKSEIFDDQFSVERPDGSNFTLKIRSTKLEDSAMYFCASSEDGTRGETQYFGPGTRLLVL.

The chain employs TRBV12-5 and TRBJ2-3; unclear D gene. Germline V gene sequence: CDR1 LGHNT, CDR2 FRNRAP. Trimming stripped 3 bases from V and 2 bases from J, with 9 bases between. This CDR3 is built from 14 residues. In DNA, the CDR3 is TGTGCTAGTGGTTTACAAACCACCACAGATACGCAGTATTTT. The encoded protein is CASGLQTTTDTQYF.

This chain joins TRBV4-3 and TRBJ2-7, with 7 bases fitting TRBD2. This CDR3 has 15 amino acids. The trim removed 1 base at V and 4 bases at J, leaving 7 bases unmatched. The V gene's germline CDR1 is LGHNA and CDR2 YSLEER. The CDR3 here is CASSQVRGSYYEQYF. Here the CDR3 DNA reads TGCGCCAGCAGCCAAGTTCGCGGGAGTTATTACGAGCAGTACTTC.

The chain links TRBV29-1 to TRBJ1-4; D is unresolved. The CDR3 runs 13 residues. The V end lost 7 bases, the J end lost 4 bases, and 13 bases lay between the germline ends. Germline-derived CDR1 and CDR2 are SQVTM and ANQGSEA. DNA of the CDR3: TGCAGCGCCTGGACGGAATTTAATGAAAAACTGTTTTTT. Translated, it gives CSAWTEFNEKLFF.